This T cell receptor beta chain was obtained from a study of metastatic and nonmetastatic thyroid tumors. About the research overall: Repertoire data that came from the blood and tumor or nodule tissue of malignant and benign thyroid patients were compared. The study's findings and limits: Versus benign nodules, malignant thyroid tumors reportedly had significantly higher TCR beta diversity, in blood and tumor.

This clone was detected a few times. Antigen specificity is unknown. Not a single patient had been given any form of treatment at any point before undergoing thyroid surgery. Per the original data handling: A papillary thyroid cancer distant-metastasis classifier was built from CDR3 differences across clinicopathological groups. MiXCR reprocessed the PCR reads for TCRdb. TCRdb's processing, not the authors', yielded these V and J calls. The sample lists about 27,000 clones, about 26% occurring once. The CDR3 has 13 residues. The V gene's germline CDR1 is MNHEY and CDR2 SMNVEV (reference sequence). Trimming took 2 bases from V and 4 from J; bases not matched to a gene: 2.

This clonotype was obtained from a female donor with papillary thyroid cancer or a benign thyroid nodule (not recorded which). Some clones in this sample may be carry-over from other donors' samples. The sequenced sample consisted of blood. The chain carries TRBV27 and TRBJ2-7, with 7 bases lining up with TRBD2. DNA of the CDR3: TGTGCCAGCAGTTTACTAGCGGAATACGAGCAGTACTTC. Residues: CASSLLAEYEQYF.